Below, 12 T cell receptor beta chains from the same sample are listed, as sequenced in a study of blood T cell repertoires in COVID-19. The protocol was immunoSEQ multiplex PCR, while the TCRdb copy is restricted to in-frame clones and leaves out a portion. The sample lists tens of thousands of clones, around 87% occurring once. The specimen sequenced was peripheral blood. These receptors came from a woman older than 75 with acute or convalescent COVID-19.

V usage is TRBV7-8 and J usage is TRBJ2-7; D is ambiguous. This CDR3 is 14 amino acids long. The V gene's germline CDR1 is SGHVS and CDR2 FQNEAQ. The V end was cut by 1 base, the J end by 0 bases, with 7 bases between. Here the CDR3 reads CASSLGDGSYEQYF. CDR3 nucleotide sequence: TGTGCCAGCAGCTTAGGAGATGGCTCCTACGAGCAGTACTTC.

This clone was seen a single time. The chain employs TRBV21-1 and TRBJ1-4. TRBV21-1 is flagged as a pseudogene. The CDR3 covers 17 residues. Written as DNA, the CDR3 is TGTGCCAGCAGCAATACCGGAGACGAGCAGACTAATGAAAAACTGTTTTTT. Amino acid sequence: CASSNTGDEQTNEKLFF.

The chain links TRBV7-9 to TRBJ2-7; 8 bases match TRBD1. V dropped 8 bases and J dropped 3; count of bases not matched to a gene: 9. In germline, CDR1 is SEHNR, CDR2 FQNEAQ (reference sequence). CDR3 length: 14 residues. In DNA form, the CDR3 reads TGTGCCAGCGGGCAATCCGACAGGGGCTACGAGCAGTACTTC. Residues: CASGQSDRGYEQYF.

V gene TRBV28 combines with J gene TRBJ2-1, with a weak D call TRBD2 (6 bases). The CDR3 is 14 amino acids. The V gene lost 5 bases and the J gene lost 5 bases, with 13 bases spanning the gap. Germline V gene lookup returns CDR1 MDHEN and CDR2 SYDVKM. The CDR3 here is CASSPGGVHNEQFF. CDR3 DNA sequence: TGTGCCAGCAGTCCCGGGGGAGTTCACAATGAGCAGTTCTTC.

The chain uses TRBV20-1 and TRBJ1-2, with a possible D match to TRBD1 (6 bases). In germline, CDR1 is DFQATT, CDR2 SNEGSKA (reference sequence). The CDR3 has 11 residues. Trimming took 6 bases from V and 10 from J, leaving 15 bases between them. CDR3 coding DNA: TGCAGTGCCCTGGACAGCCCTTCCTACACCTTC. Residues: CSALDSPSYTF.

This chain joins TRBV12-3 or TRBV12-4 and TRBJ1-2, with TRBD1 identical over 7 bases. The CDR3 is 13 residues long. The V gene end was trimmed by 6 bases and the J gene end by 3 bases; junction bases not matched to a gene: 4. CDR3: CASSRQGDYGYTF. CDR3 nucleotide sequence: TGTGCCAGCAGCCGACAGGGAGACTATGGCTACACCTTC.

V and J are TRBV7-2 and TRBJ2-1; D not certain. The CDR3 has 14 amino acids. The V and J ends lost 5 bases and 4 bases respectively, with 12 bases between them. Germline values: CDR1 SGHTA, CDR2 FQGNSA. CDR3 protein: CASSVSETYNEQFF. CDR3 coding DNA: TGTGCCAGCAGCGTGTCAGAGACTTACAATGAGCAGTTCTTC.

This sequence joins TRBV19 and TRBJ1-3, with TRBD1 identical over 7 bases. Germline V gene data show CDR1 as LNHDA and CDR2 as SQIVND (reference sequence). The CDR3 is 13 amino acids. The trim removed 9 bases at V and 4 bases at J, leaving 6 bases unmatched. CDR3 residues: CASKTGDGNTIYF. CDR3 DNA: TGTGCCAGCAAAACAGGGGACGGAAACACCATATATTTT.

The chain combines TRBV5-4 with TRBJ1-6, with D uncertain. V was pared by 0 bases and J by 5 bases, with 6 bases between. This CDR3 spans 14 amino acids. Germline V gives CDR1 SGHNT, CDR2 YYREEE (reference sequence). The chain's CDR3 is CASSLEQNNSPLHF. In nucleotides, the CDR3 is TGTGCCAGCAGCTTGGAACAGAATAATTCACCCCTCCACTTT.

This clone has only a few counts. The chain has TRBV29-1 and TRBJ1-3; D ambiguous. Germline V CDR1 and CDR2: SQVTM, ANQGSEA. CDR3 length: 12 amino acids. V lost 1 base to trimming and J lost 7 bases, with 8 bases between them. The chain's CDR3 is CSVEVVPNTIYF. The CDR3 DNA reads as TGCAGCGTTGAAGTCGTCCCGAACACCATATATTTT.

The chain employs TRBV19 and TRBJ2-3, with TRBD2 matching 7 bases. The CDR3 contains 14 residues. Trimming took 1 base from V and 6 from J; bases not matched to a gene: 4. Germline V gene data show CDR1 as LNHDA and CDR2 as SQIVND (reference sequence). CDR3 DNA sequence: TGTGCCAGTAGTATAGCCCTACTAGCGGATACGCAGTATTTT. Translating gives CASSIALLADTQYF.

This clone was detected only once. This chain joins TRBV6-4 and TRBJ1-2, with 7 bases matching TRBD1. Germline CDR1 reads MRHNA; CDR2 reads SNTAGT. V shed 10 bases and J 8 bases; nucleotides not matched to a gene: 10. CDR3 length: 12 amino acids. The CDR3 loop is CATGTATGGYTF. In DNA, the CDR3 is TGTGCCACTGGGACAGCCACGGGGGGCTACACCTTC.